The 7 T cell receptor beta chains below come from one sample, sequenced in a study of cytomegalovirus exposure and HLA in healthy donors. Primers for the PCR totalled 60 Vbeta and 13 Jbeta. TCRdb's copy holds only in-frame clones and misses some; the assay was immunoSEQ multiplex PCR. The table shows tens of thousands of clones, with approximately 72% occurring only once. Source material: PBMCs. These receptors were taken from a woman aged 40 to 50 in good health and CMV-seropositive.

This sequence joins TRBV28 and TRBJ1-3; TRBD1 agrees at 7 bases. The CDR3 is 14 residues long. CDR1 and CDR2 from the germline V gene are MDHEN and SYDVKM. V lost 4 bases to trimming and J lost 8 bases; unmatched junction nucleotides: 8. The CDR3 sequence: CASSSTGNGYTIYF. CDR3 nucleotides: TGTGCCAGCAGTTCGACAGGGAACGGGTACACCATATATTTT.

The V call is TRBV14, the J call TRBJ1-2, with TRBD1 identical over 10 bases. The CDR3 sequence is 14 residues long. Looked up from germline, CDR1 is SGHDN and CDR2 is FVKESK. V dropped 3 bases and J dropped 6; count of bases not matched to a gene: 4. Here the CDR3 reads CASSQTGTGDGYTF. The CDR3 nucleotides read TGTGCCAGCAGCCAGACCGGGACAGGGGATGGCTACACCTTC. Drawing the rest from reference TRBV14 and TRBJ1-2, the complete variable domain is EAGVTQFPSHSVIEKGQTVTLRCDPISGHDNLYWYRRVMGKEIKFLLHFVKESKQDESGMPNNRFLAERTGGTYSTLKVQPAELEDSGVYFCASSQTGTGDGYTFGSGTRLTVV.

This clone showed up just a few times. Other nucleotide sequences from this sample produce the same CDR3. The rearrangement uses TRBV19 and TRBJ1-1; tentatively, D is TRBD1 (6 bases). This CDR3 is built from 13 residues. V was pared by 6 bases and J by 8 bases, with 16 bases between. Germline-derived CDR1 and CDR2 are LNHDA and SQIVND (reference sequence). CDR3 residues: CASRPPGALEAFF. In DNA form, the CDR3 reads TGTGCCAGTAGACCTCCAGGGGCCCTGGAAGCTTTCTTT. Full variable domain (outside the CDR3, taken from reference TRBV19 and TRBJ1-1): DGGITQSPKYLFRKEGQNVTLSCEQNLNHDAMYWYRQDPGQGLRLIYYSQIVNDFQKGDIAEGYSVSREKKESFPLTVTSAQKNPTAFYLCASRPPGALEAFFGQGTRLTVV.

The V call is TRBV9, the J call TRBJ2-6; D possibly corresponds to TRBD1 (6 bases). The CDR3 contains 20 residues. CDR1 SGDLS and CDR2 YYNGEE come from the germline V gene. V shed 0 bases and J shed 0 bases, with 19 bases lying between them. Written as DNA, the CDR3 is TGTGCCAGCAGCGTAGGGTCAGAGACAGGCTTTTTCTCTGGGGCCAACGTCCTGACTTTC. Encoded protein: CASSVGSETGFFSGANVLTF. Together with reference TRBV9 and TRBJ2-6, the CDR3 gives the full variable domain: DSGVTQTPKHLITATGQRVTLRCSPRSGDLSVYWYQQSLDQGLQFLIQYYNGEERAKGNILERFSAQQFPDLHSELNLSSLELGDSALYFCASSVGSETGFFSGANVLTFGAGSRLTVL.

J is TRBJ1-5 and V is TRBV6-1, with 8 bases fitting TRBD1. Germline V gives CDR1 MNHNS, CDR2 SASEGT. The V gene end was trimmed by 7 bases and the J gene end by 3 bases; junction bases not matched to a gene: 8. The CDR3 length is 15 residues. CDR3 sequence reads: CASTSGTGHNQPQHF. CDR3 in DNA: TGTGCCAGCACCTCAGGGACAGGCCACAATCAGCCCCAGCATTTT.

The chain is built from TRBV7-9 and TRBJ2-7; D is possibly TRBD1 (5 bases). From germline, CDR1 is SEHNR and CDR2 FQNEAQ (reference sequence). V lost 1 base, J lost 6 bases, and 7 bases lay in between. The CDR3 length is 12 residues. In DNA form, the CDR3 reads TGTGCCAGCAGCTTAGGGGGCGCCGAGCAGTACTTC. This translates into CASSLGGAEQYF.

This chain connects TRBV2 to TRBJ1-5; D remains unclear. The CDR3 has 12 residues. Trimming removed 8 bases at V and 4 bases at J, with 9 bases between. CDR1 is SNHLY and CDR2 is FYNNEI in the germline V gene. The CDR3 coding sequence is TGTGCCAGCCGGGTGGCGAATCAGCCCCAGCATTTT. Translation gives CASRVANQPQHF.